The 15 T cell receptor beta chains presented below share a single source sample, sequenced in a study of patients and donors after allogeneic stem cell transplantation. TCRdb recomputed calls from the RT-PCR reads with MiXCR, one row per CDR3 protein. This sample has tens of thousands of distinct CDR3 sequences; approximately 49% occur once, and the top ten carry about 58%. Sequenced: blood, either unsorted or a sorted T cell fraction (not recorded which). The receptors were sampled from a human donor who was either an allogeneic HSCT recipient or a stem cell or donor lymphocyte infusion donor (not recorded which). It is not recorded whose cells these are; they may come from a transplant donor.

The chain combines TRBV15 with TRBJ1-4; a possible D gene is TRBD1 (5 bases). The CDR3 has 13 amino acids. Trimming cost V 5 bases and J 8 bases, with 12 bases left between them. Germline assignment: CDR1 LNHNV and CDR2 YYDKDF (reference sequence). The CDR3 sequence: CATSERGREKLFF. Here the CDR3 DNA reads TGTGCCACCAGCGAAAGGGGAAGAGAAAAACTGTTTTTT.

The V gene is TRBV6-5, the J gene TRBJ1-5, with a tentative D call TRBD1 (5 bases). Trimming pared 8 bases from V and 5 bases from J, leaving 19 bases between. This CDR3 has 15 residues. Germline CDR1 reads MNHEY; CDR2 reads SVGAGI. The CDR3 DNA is TGTGCCAGCGGGCAAAGGGGTCTTGGGGATCAGCCCCAGCATTTT. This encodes CASGQRGLGDQPQHF.

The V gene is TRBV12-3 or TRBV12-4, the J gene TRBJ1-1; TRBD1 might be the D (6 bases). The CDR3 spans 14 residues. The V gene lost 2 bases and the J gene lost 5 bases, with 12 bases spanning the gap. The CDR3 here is CASSLMARGTEAFF. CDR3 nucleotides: TGTGCCAGCAGTTTAATGGCCAGGGGAACTGAAGCTTTCTTT.

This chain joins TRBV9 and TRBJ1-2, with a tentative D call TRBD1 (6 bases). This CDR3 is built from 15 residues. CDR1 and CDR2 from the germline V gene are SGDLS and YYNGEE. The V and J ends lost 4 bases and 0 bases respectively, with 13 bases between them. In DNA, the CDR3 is TGTGCCAGCAGCATGGGACATGATACTAACTATGGCTACACCTTC. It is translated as CASSMGHDTNYGYTF.

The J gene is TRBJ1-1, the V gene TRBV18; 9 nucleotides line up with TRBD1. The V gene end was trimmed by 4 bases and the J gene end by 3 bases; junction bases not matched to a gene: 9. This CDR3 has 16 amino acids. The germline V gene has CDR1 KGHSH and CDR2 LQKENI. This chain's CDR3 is CASSLSGTGKYTEAFF. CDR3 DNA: TGTGCCAGCTCACTGAGTGGGACAGGGAAGTACACTGAAGCTTTCTTT. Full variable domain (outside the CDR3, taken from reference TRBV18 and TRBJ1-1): NAGVMQNPRHLVRRRGQEARLRCSPMKGHSHVYWYRQLPEEGLKFMVYLQKENIIDESGMPKERFSAEFPKEGPSILRIQQVVRGDSAAYFCASSLSGTGKYTEAFFGQGTRLTVV.

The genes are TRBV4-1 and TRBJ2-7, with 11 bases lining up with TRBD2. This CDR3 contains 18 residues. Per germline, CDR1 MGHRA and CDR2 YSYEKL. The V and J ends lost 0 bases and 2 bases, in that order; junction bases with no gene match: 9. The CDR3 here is CASSQEQVVSGRAYEQYF. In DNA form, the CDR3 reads TGCGCCAGCAGCCAAGAACAGGTAGTTAGCGGGAGGGCCTACGAGCAGTACTTC.

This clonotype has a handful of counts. Written as DNA, the CDR3 is TGTGCCATCAGTGAGAGAGGGTCTCAGACTGAAGCTTTCTTT. It translates to CAISERGSQTEAFF. The chain uses TRBV10-3 and TRBJ1-1; no reliable D call. The CDR3 consists of 14 residues. V was shortened by 2 bases and J by 5 bases, with 12 bases between the two germline ends. CDR1 is ENHRY, CDR2 SYGVKD, per germline.

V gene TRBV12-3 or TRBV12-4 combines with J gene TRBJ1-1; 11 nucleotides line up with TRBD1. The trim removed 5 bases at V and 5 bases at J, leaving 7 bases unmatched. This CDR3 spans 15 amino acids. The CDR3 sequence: CASSTRDRGRTEAFF. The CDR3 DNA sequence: TGTGCCAGCAGTACCAGGGACAGGGGGAGGACTGAAGCTTTCTTT.

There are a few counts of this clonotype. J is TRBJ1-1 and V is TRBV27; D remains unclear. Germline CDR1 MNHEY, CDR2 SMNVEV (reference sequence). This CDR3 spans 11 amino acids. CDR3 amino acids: CASFRNTEAFF. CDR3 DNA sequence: TGTGCTTCCTTCAGGAACACTGAAGCTTTCTTT.

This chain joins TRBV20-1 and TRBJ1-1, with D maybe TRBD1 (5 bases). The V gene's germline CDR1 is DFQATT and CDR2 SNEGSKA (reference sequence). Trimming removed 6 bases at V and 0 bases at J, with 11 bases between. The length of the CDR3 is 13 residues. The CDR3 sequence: CSATTGVNTEAFF. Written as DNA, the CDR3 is TGCAGTGCCACGACGGGGGTGAACACTGAAGCTTTCTTT.

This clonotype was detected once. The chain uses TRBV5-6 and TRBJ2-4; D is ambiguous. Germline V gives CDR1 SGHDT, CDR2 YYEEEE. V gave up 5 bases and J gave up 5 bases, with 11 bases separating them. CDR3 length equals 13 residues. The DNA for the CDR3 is TGTGCCAGCAGTCTACTACTCGAAAACATTCAGTACTTC. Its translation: CASSLLLENIQYF. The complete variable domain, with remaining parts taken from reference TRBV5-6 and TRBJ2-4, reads DAGVTQSPTHLIKTRGQQVTLRCSPKSGHDTVSWYQQALGQGPQFIFQYYEEEERQRGNFPDRFSGHQFPNYSSELNVNALLLGDSALYLCASSLLLENIQYFGAGTRLSVL.

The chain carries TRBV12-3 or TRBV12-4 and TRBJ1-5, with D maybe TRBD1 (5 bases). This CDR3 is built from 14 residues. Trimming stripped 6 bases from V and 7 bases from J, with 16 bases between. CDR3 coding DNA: TGTGCCAGCAGCCCAACGCAGGGAAGCCAGCCCCAGCATTTT. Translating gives CASSPTQGSQPQHF.

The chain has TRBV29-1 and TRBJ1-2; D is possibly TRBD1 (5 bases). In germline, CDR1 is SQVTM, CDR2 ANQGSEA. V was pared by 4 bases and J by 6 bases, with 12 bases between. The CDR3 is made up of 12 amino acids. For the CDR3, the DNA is TGCAGCGTTGTCACGGGGGATGATGGCTACACCTTC. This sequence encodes CSVVTGDDGYTF.

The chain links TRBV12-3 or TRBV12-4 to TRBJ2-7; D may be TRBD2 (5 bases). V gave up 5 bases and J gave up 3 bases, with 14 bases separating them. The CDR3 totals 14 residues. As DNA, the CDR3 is TGTGCCAGCAGTCCCGTAGCGACAAACTACGAGCAGTACTTC. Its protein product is CASSPVATNYEQYF.

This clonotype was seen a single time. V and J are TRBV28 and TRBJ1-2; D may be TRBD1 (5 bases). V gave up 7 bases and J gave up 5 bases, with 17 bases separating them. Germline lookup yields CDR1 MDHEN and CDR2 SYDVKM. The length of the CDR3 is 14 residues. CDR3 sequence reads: CASTTGGARYGYTF. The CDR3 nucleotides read TGTGCCAGCACCACAGGAGGGGCGCGGTATGGCTACACCTTC.